These T cell receptor beta chains were read from a single sample in a study of shared clonotypes between healthy human individuals. The repertoire was sequenced with immunoSEQ multiplex PCR; TCRdb's copy has only in-frame clones and lacks some. The table includes over 2 million clones, 85% to 95% detected once. Sequenced input: naive CD8+ T cells sorted from blood. All receptors derive from a man in his late teens or twenties in good health. The conserved cysteine and the conserved F or W are not part of the CDR3 here.

j_call v_call cdr3_aa
TRBJ1-1 TRBV9 ASSVGAGATEAF
TRBJ2-1 TRBV6-5 ASSSGTSGYNEQF
TRBJ2-2 TRBV5-6 ASSLGLAGGPGELF
TRBJ2-7 TRBV6-1 ASSPGRTYEQY
TRBJ1-1 TRBV29-1 SVAAEGAF
TRBJ2-1 TRBV29-1 SFDYINNEQF
TRBJ2-7 TRBV6-5 ASSYTGGPEQY
TRBJ2-1 TRBV29-1 SVEVITGQGQWNEQF
TRBJ2-7 TRBV7-2 ASSLGVNTQNEQY
TRBJ2-1 TRBV2 ASTGNEQF
TRBJ2-1 TRBV6-1 ASSELAGEPSSYNEQF
TRBJ2-7 TRBV5-1 ASSPGTPLEYEQY
TRBJ2-7 TRBV27 ASSFVGQGSYEQY
TRBJ2-1 TRBV9 ASSVEPSGKDEQF
TRBJ2-7 TRBV7-2 ASSWTGPPYEQY
TRBJ2-7 TRBV4-1 ASSQDWGWTYEQY
TRBJ2-7 TRBV27 ASPSSGRTYEQY
TRBJ2-7 TRBV5-1 ASSLGGGLSYEQY
TRBJ2-3 TRBV14 ASSPWTGESTDTQY
TRBJ2-7 TRBV27 ASSPLAGPHEQY
TRBJ2-7 TRBV27 ASSLSGGQWSYEQY
- TRBV5-1 ASSLEQGSYEQY
TRBJ2-2 TRBV25-1 ASTTDSPNTGELF
TRBJ2-5 TRBV6-5 ASSYSAGGQETQY
TRBJ2-6 TRBV7-9 ASTPGDREIAGANVLT
TRBJ2-7 TRBV13 ASSDQDRGQWEQY
TRBJ2-7 TRBV11-2 ASSFSRLYEQY
TRBJ1-2 TRBV30 AWSMDNYGYT
TRBJ2-7 TRBV19 ASSIAGGGSSYEQY
TRBJ2-7 TRBV6-1 ASSVDRGPYEQY
TRBJ1-4 TRBV7-8 ASSLDPRGPNEKLF
TRBJ1-1 TRBV18 ASSASGLLLEAF
TRBJ2-1 TRBV2 ASSEGTSGRANEQF
TRBJ1-1 TRBV19 ASSIGGADTEAF
TRBJ1-2 TRBV7-9 ASSSDGGYT
TRBJ2-7 TRBV10-1 ASSEKSTGDEQY
TRBJ2-1 TRBV2 AISPGQPHNEQF
TRBJ1-2 TRBV5-8 ASRTGSNYGYT
TRBJ2-7 TRBV30 AWSVSSPGEQY
TRBJ1-6 TRBV6-6 ASSYSRHDNSPLH
TRBJ1-1 TRBV7-9 ASSLEQGNTEAF
TRBJ2-3 TRBV11-2 ASSHSGSFTDTQY
TRBJ2-7 TRBV30 AWRGPRGGEQY
TRBJ1-4 TRBV12-2 ASRRLRGPNEKLF
TRBJ2-7 TRBV2 ASSEPSGQGDSYEQY
TRBJ1-6 TRBV28 ASSPRTGNNSPLH
TRBJ2-3 TRBV14 ASSQGKQGDPDTDTQY
TRBJ2-5 TRBV2 ASSHKMTATQETQY
TRBJ2-3 TRBV9 ASSVATSGGDTDTQY
TRBJ2-1 TRBV30 AWSGVSSYNEQF
TRBJ2-7 TRBV6-5 ASSYSDQGHYEQY
TRBJ1-1 TRBV5-4 ASSFGSYSGTGYTTEAF
TRBJ2-1 TRBV4-1 ASSQDGDWDEQF
TRBJ2-7 TRBV4-1 ASSQGGLDEQY
TRBJ2-2 TRBV19 ASTPSGSNTGELF